The clone carrying this T cell receptor beta chain has a handful of counts. Its antigen is not known. This record comes from a study of T cells in localized non-small cell lung cancer. Study-wide results and limits: Owing to sequencing of a solitary tumor region, heterogeneity cannot be discounted. In adjacent lung appeared a median around 60 of the top 100 tumor clones. It was uninvolved adjacent lung that showed the highest T cell clonality, exceeding tumor. Overall survival was longer when the density of T cells in the blood was higher.

Germline V gene sequence: CDR1 SSHAT, CDR2 FNYEAQ (reference sequence). The CDR3 totals 14 residues. Losses at the gene ends were 5 bases for V and 2 bases for J; bases not matched to a gene: 4. Assay used: immunoSEQ multiplex PCR; TCRdb lists only in-frame clones, some missing. The table records roughly 1,700 clones, approximately 24% of them present only once. Here the sequenced sample was lung tumor tissue, taken before any cancer treatment. This receptor was identified in a male donor older than 55 with stage II squamous cell lung carcinoma. The genes are TRBV7-7 and TRBJ2-3; 7 bases match TRBD2. The CDR3 loop reads CASSRGVYTDTQYF. In nucleotides, the CDR3 is TGTGCCAGCAGCCGGGGGGTATACACAGATACGCAGTATTTT.